This T cell receptor (beta chain) was captured in a study of T cell repertoires in cytomegalovirus infection. Study at large: Public TCR beta signatures marked donors with CMV infection and the matching HLA.

Overall study findings and caveats: Ex vivo responses were dominated by HLA-C-restricted CMV-specific TCR beta clonotypes. Using cumulative public TCR beta family frequency, the authors identified those who carried CMV together with the relevant HLA.

This clonotype came up a few times. Antigen unknown. CDR1 is SGHAT and CDR2 is FQNNGV in the germline V gene. The V gene end was trimmed by 5 bases and the J gene end by 4 bases; junction bases not matched to a gene: 12. The CDR3 contains 16 residues. TCRdb processed the reads anew with MiXCR; each CDR3 protein has one entry. The sample shows hundreds of thousands of distinct CDR3 sequences, 30% to 40% of them seen only once. This receptor was identified in a human donor in good health (CMV status not recorded). Some clones in this sample may be carry-over from other donors' samples. The input for sequencing was cultured PBMCs, taken from culture after CMV antigen stimulation. The V and J genes are TRBV11-2 and TRBJ2-3; 7 nucleotides align to TRBD1. The CDR3, as DNA: TGTGCCAGCAGCCCCGACAGGGTATCGTGGTCAGATACGCAGTATTTT. Translation: CASSPDRVSWSDTQYF.